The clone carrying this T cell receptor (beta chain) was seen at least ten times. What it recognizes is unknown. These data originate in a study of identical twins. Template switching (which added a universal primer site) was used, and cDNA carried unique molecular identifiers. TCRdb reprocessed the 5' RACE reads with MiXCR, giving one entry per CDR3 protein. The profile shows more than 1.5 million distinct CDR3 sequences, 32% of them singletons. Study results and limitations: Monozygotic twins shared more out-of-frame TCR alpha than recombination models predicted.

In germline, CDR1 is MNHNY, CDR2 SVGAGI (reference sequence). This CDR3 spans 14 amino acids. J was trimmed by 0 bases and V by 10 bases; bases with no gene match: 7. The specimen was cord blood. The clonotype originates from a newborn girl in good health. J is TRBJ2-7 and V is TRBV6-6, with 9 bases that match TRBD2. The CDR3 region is CATGAGGSSYEQYF. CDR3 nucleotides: TGTGCCACGGGGGCGGGAGGGTCCTCCTACGAGCAGTACTTC.